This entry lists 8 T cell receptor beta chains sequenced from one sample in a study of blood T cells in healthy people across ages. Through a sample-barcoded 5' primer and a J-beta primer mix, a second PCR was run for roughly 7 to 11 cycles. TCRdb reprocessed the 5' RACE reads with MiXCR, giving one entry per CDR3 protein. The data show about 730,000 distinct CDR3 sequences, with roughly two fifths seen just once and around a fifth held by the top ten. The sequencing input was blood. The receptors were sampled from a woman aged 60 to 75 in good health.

The CDR3 DNA sequence: TGTGCCAGCAGCTTGGACACTTCAACCCCTCAAGAGACCCAGTACTTC. As protein: CASSLDTSTPQETQYF. The chain employs TRBV5-4 and TRBJ2-5, with D unresolved. The CDR3 extends over 16 amino acids. V was cut by 0 bases and J by 2 bases, with 14 bases left in between. In germline, CDR1 is SGHNT, CDR2 YYREEE (reference sequence).

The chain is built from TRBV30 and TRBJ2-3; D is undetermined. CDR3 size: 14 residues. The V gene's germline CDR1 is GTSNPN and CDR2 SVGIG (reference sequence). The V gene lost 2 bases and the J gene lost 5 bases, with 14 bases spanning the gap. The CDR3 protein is CAWSRNQRIDTQYF. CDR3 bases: TGTGCCTGGAGTCGGAACCAGAGGATAGATACGCAGTATTTT.

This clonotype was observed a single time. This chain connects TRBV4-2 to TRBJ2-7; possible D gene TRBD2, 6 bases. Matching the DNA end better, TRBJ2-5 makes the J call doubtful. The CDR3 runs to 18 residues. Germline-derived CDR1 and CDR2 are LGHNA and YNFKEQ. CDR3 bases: TGTGCCAGCAGCCAAGAGGACCTTGGCGGGACCCTTCAGGAGACCCAGTACTTC. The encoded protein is CASSQEDLGGTLQETQYF.

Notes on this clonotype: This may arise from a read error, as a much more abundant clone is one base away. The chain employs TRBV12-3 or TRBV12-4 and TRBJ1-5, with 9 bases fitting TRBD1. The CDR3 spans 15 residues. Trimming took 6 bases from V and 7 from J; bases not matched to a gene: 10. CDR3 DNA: TGTGCCAGCAGCTCGGCACAGGGGGCTTGGCAGCCCCAGCATTTT. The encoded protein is CASSSAQGAWQPQHF.

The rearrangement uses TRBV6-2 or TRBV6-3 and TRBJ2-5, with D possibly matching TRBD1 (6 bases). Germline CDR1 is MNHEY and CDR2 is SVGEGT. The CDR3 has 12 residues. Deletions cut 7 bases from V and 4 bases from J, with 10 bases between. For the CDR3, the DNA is TGTGCCAGCAAGCAACAGGGAGAGACCCAGTACTTC. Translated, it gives CASKQQGETQYF.

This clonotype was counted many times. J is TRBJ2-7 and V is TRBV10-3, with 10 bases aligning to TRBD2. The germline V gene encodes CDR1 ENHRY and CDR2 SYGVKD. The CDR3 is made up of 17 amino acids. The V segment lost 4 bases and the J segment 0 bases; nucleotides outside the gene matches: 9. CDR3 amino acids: CAISGASGSSSSYEQYF. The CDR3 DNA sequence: TGTGCCATCAGTGGGGCTAGCGGGAGTAGTAGCTCCTACGAGCAGTACTTC.

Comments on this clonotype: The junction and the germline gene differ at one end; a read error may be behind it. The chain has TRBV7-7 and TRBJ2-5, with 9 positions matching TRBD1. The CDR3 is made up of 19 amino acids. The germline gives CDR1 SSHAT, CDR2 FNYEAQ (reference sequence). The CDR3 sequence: CASSLALVGQGVNDNEQYF. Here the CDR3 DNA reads TGTGCTAGCAGCTTAGCGCTAGTGGGACAGGGAGTAAATGACAATGAGCAGTACTTC.

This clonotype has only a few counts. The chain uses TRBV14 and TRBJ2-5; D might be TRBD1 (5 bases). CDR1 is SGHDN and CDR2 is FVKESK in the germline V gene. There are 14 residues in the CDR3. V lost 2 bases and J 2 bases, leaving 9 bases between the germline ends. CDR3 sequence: CASSQMGLQETQYF. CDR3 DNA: TGTGCCAGCAGCCAAATGGGGCTTCAAGAGACCCAGTACTTC.